This TCR beta chain originates from a study of CD8+ T cells in alopecia areata. PBMC-derived CD4+ and CD8+ T cells were sorted. Reverse transcription of extracted RNA yielded cDNA, which provided the sequencing template. TCRdb's copy holds only in-frame clones and misses some; the assay was immunoSEQ multiplex PCR. The sample lists roughly 200,000 clones; roughly 60% were seen once. This specimen consisted of CD4+ T cells sorted from blood, obtained at week 0. The clonotype was recovered from a human donor with alopecia areata.

Written as DNA, the CDR3 is TGTGCCAGCAGGCGACCGGGACAGGGCGACTATGGCTACACCTTC. Protein product: CASRRPGQGDYGYTF. The V and J genes are TRBV27 and TRBJ1-2; 9 positions match TRBD1. The CDR3 runs to 15 residues. Germline V gene data show CDR1 as MNHEY and CDR2 as SMNVEV (reference sequence). The J segment lost 3 bases and the V segment lost 6 bases, leaving 8 bases of the junction unmatched.